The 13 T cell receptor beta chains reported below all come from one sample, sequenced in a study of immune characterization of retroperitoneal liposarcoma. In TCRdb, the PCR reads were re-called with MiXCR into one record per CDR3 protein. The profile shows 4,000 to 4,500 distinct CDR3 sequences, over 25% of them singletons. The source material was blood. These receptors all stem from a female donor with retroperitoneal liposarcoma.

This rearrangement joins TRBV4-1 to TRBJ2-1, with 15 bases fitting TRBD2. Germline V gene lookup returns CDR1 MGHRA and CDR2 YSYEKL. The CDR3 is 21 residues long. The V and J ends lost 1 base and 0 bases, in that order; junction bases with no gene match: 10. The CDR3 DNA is TGCGCCAGCAGCCAAGTAGGCGGACTAGCGGGAGGGAGTAGCTCCTACAATGAGCAGTTCTTC. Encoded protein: CASSQVGGLAGGSSSYNEQFF.

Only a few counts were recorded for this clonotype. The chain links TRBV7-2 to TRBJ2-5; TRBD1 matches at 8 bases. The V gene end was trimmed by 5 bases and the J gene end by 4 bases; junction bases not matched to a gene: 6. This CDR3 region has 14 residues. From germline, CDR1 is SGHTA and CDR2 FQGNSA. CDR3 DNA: TGTGCCAGCAGCGCAGGGGGCGCCCGAGAGACCCAGTACTTC. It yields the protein CASSAGGARETQYF. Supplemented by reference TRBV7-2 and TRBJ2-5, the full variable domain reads GAGVSQSPSNKVTEKGKDVELRCDPISGHTALYWYRQSLGQGLEFLIYFQGNSAPDKSGLPSDRFSAERTGGSVSTLTIQRTQQEDSAVYLCASSAGGARETQYFGPGTRLLVL.

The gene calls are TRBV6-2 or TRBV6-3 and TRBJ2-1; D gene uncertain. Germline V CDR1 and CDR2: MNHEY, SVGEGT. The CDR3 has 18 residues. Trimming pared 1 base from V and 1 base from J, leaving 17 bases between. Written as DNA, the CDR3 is TGTGCCAGCAGTTACTACGCTGACCTCCCCGGGTCCTACAATGAGCAGTTCTTC. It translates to CASSYYADLPGSYNEQFF.

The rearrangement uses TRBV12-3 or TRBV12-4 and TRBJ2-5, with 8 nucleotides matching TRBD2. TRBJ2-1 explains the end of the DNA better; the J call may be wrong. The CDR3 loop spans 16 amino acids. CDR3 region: CASSPRAREVFNEQFF. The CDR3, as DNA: TGTGCCAGCAGTCCTCGAGCGCGGGAGGTCTTCAATGAGCAGTTCTTC.

The CDR3 DNA reads TGTGCCAGCAGATTCATCTCTGGAAACACCATATATTTT. Protein: CASRFISGNTIYF. The chain is built from TRBV12-3 or TRBV12-4 and TRBJ1-3; no reliable D call. The CDR3 sequence is 13 residues long. Trimming pared 6 bases from V and 0 bases from J, leaving 6 bases between.

The CDR3 DNA follows: TGTGCCAGCAGCTGGGGCCAGTACCAAGAGACCCAGTACTTC. Translation gives CASSWGQYQETQYF. The chain has TRBV12-3 or TRBV12-4 and TRBJ2-5, with D maybe TRBD1 (5 bases). The CDR3 runs to 14 residues. V dropped 6 bases and J dropped 0 bases, with 11 bases sitting between them.

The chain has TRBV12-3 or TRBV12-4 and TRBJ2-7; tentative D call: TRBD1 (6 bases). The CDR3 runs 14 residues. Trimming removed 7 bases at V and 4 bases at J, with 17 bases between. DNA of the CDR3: TGTGCCAGCACCAACACCCTGACAGGTTACGAGCAGTACTTC. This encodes CASTNTLTGYEQYF.

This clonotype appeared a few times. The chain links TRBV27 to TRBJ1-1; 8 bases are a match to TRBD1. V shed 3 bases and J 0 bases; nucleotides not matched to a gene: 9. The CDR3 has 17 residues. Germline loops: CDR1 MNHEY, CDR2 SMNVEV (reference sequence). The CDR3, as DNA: TGTGCCAGCAGTTTGACAGGGGATGGGGGGCTGAACACTGAAGCTTTCTTT. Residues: CASSLTGDGGLNTEAFF.

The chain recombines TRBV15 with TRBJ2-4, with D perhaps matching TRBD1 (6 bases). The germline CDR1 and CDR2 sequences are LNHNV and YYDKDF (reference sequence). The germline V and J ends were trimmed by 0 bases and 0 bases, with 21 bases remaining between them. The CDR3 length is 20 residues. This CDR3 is CATSREEWTVPILAKNIQYF. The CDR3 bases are TGTGCCACCAGCAGAGAGGAGTGGACAGTCCCTATCCTAGCCAAAAACATTCAGTACTTC.

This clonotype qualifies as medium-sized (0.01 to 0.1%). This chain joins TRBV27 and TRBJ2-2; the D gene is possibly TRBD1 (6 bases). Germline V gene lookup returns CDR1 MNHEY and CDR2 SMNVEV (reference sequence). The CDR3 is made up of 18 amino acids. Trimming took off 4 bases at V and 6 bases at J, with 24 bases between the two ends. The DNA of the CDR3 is TGTGCCAGCAGTTCTCCCCCACCACCGGGACACCTCCCCGGGGAGCTGTTTTTT. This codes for CASSSPPPPGHLPGELFF.

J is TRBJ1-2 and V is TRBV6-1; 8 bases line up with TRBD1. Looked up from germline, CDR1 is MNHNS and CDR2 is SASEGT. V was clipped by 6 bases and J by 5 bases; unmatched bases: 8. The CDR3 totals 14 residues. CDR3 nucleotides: TGTGCCAGCAGCGGGACAGGTGGTCAGTATGGCTACACCTTC. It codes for CASSGTGGQYGYTF.

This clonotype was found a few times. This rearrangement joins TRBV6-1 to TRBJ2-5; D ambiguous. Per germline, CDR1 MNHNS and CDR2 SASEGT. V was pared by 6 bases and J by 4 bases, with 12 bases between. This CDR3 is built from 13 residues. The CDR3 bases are TGTGCCAGCAGCTGGGGTATCCGAGAGACCCAGTACTTC. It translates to CASSWGIRETQYF.

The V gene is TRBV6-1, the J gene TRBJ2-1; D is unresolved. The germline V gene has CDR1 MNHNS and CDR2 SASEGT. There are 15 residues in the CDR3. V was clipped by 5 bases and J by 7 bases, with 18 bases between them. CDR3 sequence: CASSWGTKARNEQFF. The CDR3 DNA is TGTGCCAGCAGTTGGGGAACCAAGGCTAGGAATGAGCAGTTCTTC.